This T cell receptor (beta chain) originates from a study of Tregs in tolerant kidney transplant recipients. With regard to this clone: The antigen is unknown.

Germline loops: CDR1 MNHEY, CDR2 SMNVEV (reference sequence). There are 16 residues in the CDR3. Trimming took off 5 bases at V and 6 bases at J, with 22 bases between the two ends. Regarding the study as a whole: Few patients were studied, so findings need validation in larger groups.

Assay: immunoSEQ multiplex PCR; the TCRdb copy retains only in-frame clones and omits some. Among about 110,000 clones, roughly 89% were seen once, and the ten largest hold 0.34%. The receptor's source is a human donor who received a combined kidney and bone marrow transplant. This material consisted of CD4+ T cells from blood, taken before the transplant. The chain recombines TRBV27 with TRBJ1-2; tentatively, D is TRBD1 (5 bases). The CDR3 nucleotides read TGTGCCAGCAGTCTGCGGGAGGGGCCTACCTCGGATGGCTACACCTTC. Its translation: CASSLREGPTSDGYTF.